This TCR beta chain was identified in a study of T cell responses to AZD1222 COVID-19 vaccine. Overall study findings and caveats: Repertoires were sampled only after the peak T cell response. CD4 TCRs associated with vaccination spanned spike, dominating at 160-218 and 743-854.

V lost 5 bases and J 1 base, leaving 8 bases between the germline ends. This CDR3 has 13 amino acids. Regarding this clone: Its target is unknown.

Analysis merged second doses at about 4 or about 12 weeks. Profiled with immunoSEQ multiplex PCR; TCRdb holds only in-frame clones, not every one. The repertoire holds roughly 100,000 clones, with roughly 91% as singletons. J is TRBJ1-2 and V is TRBV12-3 or TRBV12-4; D is unclear. The clonotype was recovered from an adult who received the AZD1222 COVID-19 vaccine. The input for sequencing was peripheral blood, taken 28 days after the second AZD1222 dose. CDR3 coding DNA: TGTGCCAGCAGTCTGGATGGTAACTATGGCTACACCTTC. This sequence encodes CASSLDGNYGYTF.